This section outlines one T cell receptor (beta chain) sequence together with its context. The antigen remains undetermined. This sample stems from a study of cytomegalovirus exposure and HLA in healthy donors. Germline trimming cut 4 bases from V and 2 bases from J; bases unmatched to any gene: 14. Germline assignment: CDR1 SGHDN and CDR2 FVKESK. The CDR3 is 19 residues long. The study's findings and limits: In a later analysis, TCR beta V- and J-gene trimming was associated with a missense DCLRE1C variant. The study put under 200 TCR beta chains on its list as cytomegalovirus-associated. Most TCR sequences proved rare, with some public TCRs found in many donors.

Both 60 Vbeta primers and 13 Jbeta primers went into the PCR. Libraries were prepared by immunoSEQ multiplex PCR; TCRdb keeps only in-frame clonotypes and omits some of them. The data contain about 200,000 clones, over 75% of them singletons. Sequencing was performed on PBMCs. The chain uses TRBV14 and TRBJ2-3; 11 bases line up with TRBD2. The source of this sequence is a woman aged 25 to 45 in good health and CMV-seronegative. CDR3: CASSRRLLAGARTTDTQYF. CDR3 in DNA: TGTGCCAGCAGCCGAAGATTACTAGCGGGGGCCCGAACCACAGATACGCAGTATTTT. The full variable domain, completed using reference TRBV14 and TRBJ2-3, is EAGVTQFPSHSVIEKGQTVTLRCDPISGHDNLYWYRRVMGKEIKFLLHFVKESKQDESGMPNNRFLAERTGGTYSTLKVQPAELEDSGVYFCASSRRLLAGARTTDTQYFGPGTRLTVL.